The clone carrying this T cell receptor beta chain was counted only a few times. Its cognate antigen is unknown. The record originates from a study of cytomegalovirus exposure and HLA in healthy donors. Study-wide points: V segments that were indistinguishable, TRBV6-2 and TRBV6-3 among them, were omitted from analysis.

While unrecorded immune exposures were likely, the donors were nominally healthy when sampled. This CDR3 has 12 amino acids. Per the germline V gene, CDR1 is MGHRA and CDR2 is YSYEKL. V was trimmed by 3 bases and J by 3 bases, leaving 6 bases between them. The PCR made use of 60 Vbeta and 13 Jbeta primers. Produced via immunoSEQ multiplex PCR; TCRdb's table is partial and in-frame only. The sample holds about 300,000 clones, roughly 90% seen once. This sequence was found in a man in his forties in good health and CMV-seropositive. The chain carries TRBV4-1 and TRBJ2-7; D call uncertain. Sequencing was performed on PBMCs. The CDR3 DNA reads as TGCGCCAGCAGCCAGCCCAGCTACGAGCAGTACTTC. It specifies CASSQPSYEQYF.